The clone carrying this T cell receptor beta chain was counted many times. As yet, its antigen is unknown. This entry comes from a study of T-cell reconstitution after alpha-beta-depleted transplantation in children. General study findings and limits: It was reported that alpha-beta T cells came from several hundred expanded graft clones (about two months after transplant). When one year had passed after transplant, most T-cell counts and diversity came from newly produced T cells.

The CDR3 runs 15 residues. Germline V gives CDR1 KGHSH, CDR2 LQKENI. The J segment lost 1 base and the V segment lost 3 bases, leaving 2 bases of the junction unmatched. A TCRbeta library incorporating unique molecular identifiers was prepared. MiXCR, applied by TCRdb to the PCR reads, yields one record per CDR3 protein. The sample records a few hundred thousand distinct CDR3 sequences, roughly 13% being singletons. The TCR originated in a male patient between 5 and 17 years old who had a stem cell transplant for acute myeloid leukemia, so the T cells may come from the graft donor. The rearrangement links TRBV18 to TRBJ2-2; 7 bases are a match to TRBD2. This specimen consisted of PBMCs, mostly from graft donor cells, obtained 360 days after TCRalphabeta/CD19-depleted stem cell transplant. CDR3 protein: CASSPASGNTGELFF. In nucleotides, the CDR3 is TGTGCCAGCTCACCGGCTAGCGGGAACACCGGGGAGCTGTTTTTT.